The rows below give T cell receptor beta chains drawn from one sample of a study of T cell responses to AZD1222 COVID-19 vaccine. The table came from immunoSEQ multiplex PCR; TCRdb's copy has only in-frame clones and leaves some out. Found here are 130,000 to 150,000 clones, under 95% of them singletons; the top ten hold 5.2%. The sequenced sample was peripheral blood, obtained on day 0 of AZD1222 vaccination. All receptors derive from an adult in good health. Both conserved end residues are part of each CDR3. D genes are given only for firm matches. Clone size is shown for a subset of rows, as once, few, many or a class of expanded clone.

j_call	d_call	v_call	clone_size	cdr3_nt	cdr3_aa
TRBJ1-1	NA	TRBV27	NA	TGTGCCAGCAGTTTGCGGCGGAACACTGAAGCTTTCTTT	CASSLRRNTEAFF
TRBJ1-2	NA	TRBV13	NA	TGTGCCAGCAGCTTATCAGGGATCAATGGCTACACCTTC	CASSLSGINGYTF
TRBJ1-1	NA	TRBV29-1	NA	TGCAGCCCCACGCGGGCCGGGACTGAAGCTTTCTTT	CSPTRAGTEAFF
TRBJ1-2	NA	TRBV6-5	NA	TGTGCCAGCAGGAAGGCAGGGCCCTATGGCTACACCTTC	CASRKAGPYGYTF
TRBJ2-2	NA	TRBV25-1	NA	TGTGCCAGCAGTGAATTAGGGGGGCGCAACACCGGGGAGCTGTTTTTT	CASSELGGRNTGELFF
TRBJ1-2	TRBD1	TRBV6-5	once	TGTGCCAGCAGTTATCTACCGGGACAGGGTGGCGGCTACACCTTC	CASSYLPGQGGGYTF
TRBJ2-5	NA	TRBV6-2/TRBV6-3	NA	TGTGCCAGCAGTTACTCGGCGGAGACCCAGTACTTC	CASSYSAETQYF
TRBJ2-3	TRBD2	TRBV5-8	once	TGTGCCAGCAGCGCGGGGGACCGGCTGGATACGCAGTATTTT	CASSAGDRLDTQYF
TRBJ2-5	NA	TRBV29-1	once	TGCAGCGTAGAGTGGCAAGAGACCCAGTACTTC	CSVEWQETQYF
TRBJ1-4	NA	TRBV14	NA	TGTGCCAGCAGCCAAGGAATGTACGCTAATGAAAAACTGTTTTTT	CASSQGMYANEKLFF
TRBJ1-3	NA	TRBV4-3	NA	TGCGCCAGCAGCCACGTGCCATCGACTGGAAACACCATATATTTT	CASSHVPSTGNTIYF
TRBJ2-7	NA	TRBV7-9	NA	TGTGCCAGCAGCTCACAGACAGGCCCTGGCGAGCAGTACTTC	CASSSQTGPGEQYF
TRBJ2-1	TRBD2	TRBV7-3	NA	TGTGCCAGCAGCTTGTCTAGCGGAAACAATGAGCAGTTCTTC	CASSLSSGNNEQFF
TRBJ1-2	NA	TRBV4-1	NA	TGCGCCAGCAGCCCCCGGGGCAGAAACTATGGCTACACCTTC	CASSPRGRNYGYTF
TRBJ2-5	NA	TRBV12-3/TRBV12-4	once	TGTGCCAGCAGTTTCCGGGATTTGGGGACCCAGTACTTC	CASSFRDLGTQYF
TRBJ2-1	NA	TRBV7-2	NA	TGTGCCAGCACCCAGGGAGCTTCCTACAATGAGCAGTTCTTC	CASTQGASYNEQFF
TRBJ2-7	NA	TRBV4-2	NA	TGTGCCAGCAGCCAAGATACGGAGGGGGCGGACGAGCAGTACTTC	CASSQDTEGADEQYF